The 13 T cell receptor beta chains in this list originate from one sample, sequenced in a study of T cell repertoires in cytomegalovirus infection. TCRdb recomputed calls from the reads with MiXCR, one row per CDR3 protein. The sample lists about 55,000 distinct CDR3 sequences, more than 15% occurring once. These receptors have no known antigen. Sample: CD8+ T cells from cultured PBMCs, taken from culture after CMV antigen stimulation. Receptors were obtained from a human donor in good health (CMV status not recorded). Some clones in this sample may be carry-over from other donors' samples.

CDR3: CASSLWLGASTDTQYF. As DNA, the CDR3 is TGTGCCAGCAGTTTGTGGCTCGGGGCTAGCACAGATACGCAGTATTTT. J is TRBJ2-3 and V is TRBV28, with D perhaps assigned TRBD1 or TRBD2 (5 bases each). Germline V CDR1 and CDR2: MDHEN, SYDVKM. V was shortened by 3 bases and J by 0 bases, with 13 bases between the two germline ends. There are 16 residues in the CDR3.

Of note for this clonotype: A much larger clone sits a single nucleotide away, making a read error possible. J is TRBJ1-5 and V is TRBV7-2; 9 bases fit TRBD1. This CDR3 has 16 amino acids. From germline, CDR1 is SGHTA and CDR2 FQGNSA. Here the CDR3 DNA reads TGTGCCAGCAACTTAGGCCCGACAGGGGGAGGACAGCCCCAGCATTTT. Translated: CASNLGPTGGGQPQHF.

A word on this clonotype: One end of the junction does not line up with germline, which may come from a read error. The chain carries TRBV6-2 or TRBV6-3 and TRBJ2-7; maybe TRBD1 (6 bases). This CDR3 spans 15 amino acids. Germline CDR1 is MNHEY and CDR2 is SVGEGT. The CDR3 here is CASSYSAGATYEEYF. CDR3 nucleotides: TGTGCCAGCAGTTACTCAGCAGGGGCCACCTACGAGGAGTACTTC.

This clonotype was counted a few times. This rearrangement joins TRBV6-8 to TRBJ2-3, with D perhaps assigned TRBD1 or TRBD2 (6 bases each). V dropped 6 bases and J dropped 6 bases, with 13 bases sitting between them. Germline CDR1 MNHGY, CDR2 SAAAGT. CDR3 length: 13 amino acids. CDR3: CASSEPGADTQYF. The DNA of the CDR3 is TGTGCCAGCAGCGAGCCGGGGGCCGATACGCAGTATTTT.

The table lists this clonotype with a few counts. The rearrangement uses TRBV7-2 and TRBJ1-1, with D maybe TRBD1 (6 bases). The ends were cut back, 4 bases at V and 0 bases at J, with 12 bases in the middle. CDR1 SGHTA and CDR2 FQGNSA come from the germline V gene. The CDR3 covers 15 residues. DNA for the CDR3: TGTGCCAGCAGCTCACAGACAGGCATGAACACTGAAGCTTTCTTT. Amino acid sequence: CASSSQTGMNTEAFF.

This chain uses TRBV7-2 with TRBJ1-6, with D possibly being TRBD1 (6 bases). CDR3 size: 16 residues. V was pared by 2 bases and J by 8 bases, with 16 bases between. Germline V gene sequence: CDR1 SGHTA, CDR2 FQGNSA. This chain's CDR3 is CASSLSAGAIYSPLHF. The CDR3 DNA is TGTGCCAGCAGCTTATCCGCGGGGGCCATATATTCACCCCTCCACTTT.

This clonotype came up many times. The V call is TRBV7-9, the J call TRBJ1-3; 7 bases fit TRBD1. The germline V gene encodes CDR1 SEHNR and CDR2 FQNEAQ (reference sequence). J gave up 6 bases and V 0 bases, and 5 bases lay outside the gene matches. CDR3 size: 15 residues. The CDR3 DNA follows: TGTGCCAGCAGCTTAGCGGCAGGGACAGAAAACACCATATATTTT. Its protein is CASSLAAGTENTIYF.

Here the CDR3 reads CASSFRQGNYEQYF. The DNA of the CDR3 is TGTGCCAGCAGCTTCCGACAGGGTAACTACGAGCAGTACTTC. The V and J genes are TRBV11-2 and TRBJ2-7, with 7 bases matching TRBD1. The V gene end was trimmed by 3 bases and the J gene end by 3 bases; junction bases not matched to a gene: 5. CDR1 SGHAT and CDR2 FQNNGV come from the germline V gene. The CDR3 extends over 14 amino acids.

This chain uses TRBV7-2 with TRBJ1-2, with a weak D call TRBD1 (6 bases). The CDR3 totals 15 residues. V shed 8 bases and J shed 5 bases, with 21 bases lying between them. Germline loops: CDR1 SGHTA, CDR2 FQGNSA. The CDR3 here is CASGRGQWATYGYTF. The DNA for the CDR3 is TGTGCCAGCGGCCGAGGACAGTGGGCAACTTATGGCTACACCTTC.

The chain is built from TRBV4-3 and TRBJ2-7; D remains ambiguous. The V and J ends lost 0 bases and 0 bases respectively, with 9 bases between them. The CDR3 loop spans 15 amino acids. Germline V lookup: CDR1 LGHNA, CDR2 YSLEER. DNA of the CDR3: TGCGCCAGCAGCCAAGATATCAGGAGCTCCTACGAGCAGTACTTC. It codes for CASSQDIRSSYEQYF.

This clonotype showed up just a few times. The V call is TRBV3-1, the J call TRBJ2-3; maybe TRBD1 (5 bases). This CDR3 spans 15 amino acids. The germline V gene encodes CDR1 LGHDT and CDR2 YNNKEL (reference sequence). Trimming took off 0 bases at V and 6 bases at J, with 13 bases between the two ends. The CDR3 coding sequence is TGTGCCAGCAGCCAAGATGGGGTAGCAGGGGATACGCAGTATTTT. Amino acids: CASSQDGVAGDTQYF.

This clonotype was counted between two and nine times. The rearrangement joins TRBV20-1 to TRBJ2-1; D is perhaps TRBD1 or TRBD2 (5 bases each). The V gene lost 4 bases and the J gene lost 3 bases, with 16 bases spanning the gap. The CDR3 contains 15 residues. Germline lookup yields CDR1 DFQATT and CDR2 SNEGSKA (reference sequence). The CDR3 loop is CSATRGRNSYNEQFF. CDR3 bases: TGCAGTGCTACGAGGGGCCGAAATAGCTACAATGAGCAGTTCTTC.

This clonotype was recorded at least ten times. This chain links TRBV7-7 with TRBJ1-1, with no clear D. The CDR3 runs to 15 residues. The ends were cut back, 5 bases at V and 4 bases at J, with 17 bases in the middle. The V gene's germline CDR1 is SSHAT and CDR2 FNYEAQ (reference sequence). In nucleotides, the CDR3 is TGTGCCAGCAGCCAGCCCCAGCCTGGGCGCACTGAAGCTTTCTTT. Amino acids: CASSQPQPGRTEAFF.